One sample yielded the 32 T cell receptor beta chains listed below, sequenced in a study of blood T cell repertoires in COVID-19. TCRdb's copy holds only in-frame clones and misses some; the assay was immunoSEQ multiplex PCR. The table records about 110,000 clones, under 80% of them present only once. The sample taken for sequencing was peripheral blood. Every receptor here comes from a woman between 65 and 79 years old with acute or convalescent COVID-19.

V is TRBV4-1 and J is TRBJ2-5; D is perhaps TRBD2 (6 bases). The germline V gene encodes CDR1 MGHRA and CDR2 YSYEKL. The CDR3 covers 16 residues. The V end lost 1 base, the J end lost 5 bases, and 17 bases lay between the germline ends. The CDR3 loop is CASSQGSGLAWETQYF. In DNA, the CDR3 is TGCGCCAGCAGCCAAGGGTCAGGGCTAGCGTGGGAGACCCAGTACTTC.

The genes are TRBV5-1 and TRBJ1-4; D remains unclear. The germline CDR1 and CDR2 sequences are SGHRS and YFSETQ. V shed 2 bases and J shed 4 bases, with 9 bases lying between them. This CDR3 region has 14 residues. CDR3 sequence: CASSLRRSNEKLFF. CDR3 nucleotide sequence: TGCGCCAGCAGCTTAAGACGGAGTAATGAAAAACTGTTTTTT.

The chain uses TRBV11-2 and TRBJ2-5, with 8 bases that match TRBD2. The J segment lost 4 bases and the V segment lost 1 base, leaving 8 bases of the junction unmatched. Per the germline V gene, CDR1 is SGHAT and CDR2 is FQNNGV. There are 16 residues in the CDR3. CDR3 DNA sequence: TGTGCCAGCAGCTTAGGTTCCCAGCGGGGGTTAGAGACCCAGTACTTC. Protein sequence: CASSLGSQRGLETQYF.

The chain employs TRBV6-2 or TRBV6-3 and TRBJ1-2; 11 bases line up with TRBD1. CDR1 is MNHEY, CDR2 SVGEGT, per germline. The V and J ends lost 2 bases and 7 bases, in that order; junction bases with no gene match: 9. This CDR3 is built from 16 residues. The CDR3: CASSYPGTGGAFGYTF. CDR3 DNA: TGTGCCAGCAGTTACCCAGGGACAGGGGGTGCATTTGGCTACACCTTC.

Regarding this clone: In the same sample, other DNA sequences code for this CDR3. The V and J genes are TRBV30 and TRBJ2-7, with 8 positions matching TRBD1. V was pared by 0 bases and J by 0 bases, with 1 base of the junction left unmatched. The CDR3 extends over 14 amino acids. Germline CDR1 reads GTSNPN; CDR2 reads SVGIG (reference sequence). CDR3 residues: CAWSVGQGSYEQYF. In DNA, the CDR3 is TGTGCCTGGAGTGTCGGACAGGGCTCCTACGAGCAGTACTTC.

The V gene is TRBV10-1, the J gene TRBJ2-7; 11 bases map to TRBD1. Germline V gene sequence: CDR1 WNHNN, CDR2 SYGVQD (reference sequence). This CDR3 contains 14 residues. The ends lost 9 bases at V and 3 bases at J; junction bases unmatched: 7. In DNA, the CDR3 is TGCGCCAGTCTGACCGGGACAGGGGGCTACGAGCAGTACTTC. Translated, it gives CASLTGTGGYEQYF.

The CDR3 loop reads CAISDRQAYEQYF. The CDR3 bases are TGTGCCATCAGTGACCGACAGGCCTACGAGCAGTACTTC. This chain connects TRBV10-3 to TRBJ2-7; TRBD1 might be the D (6 bases). Germline CDR1 reads ENHRY; CDR2 reads SYGVKD. V lost 3 bases, J lost 2 bases, and 8 bases lay in between. This CDR3 region has 13 residues.

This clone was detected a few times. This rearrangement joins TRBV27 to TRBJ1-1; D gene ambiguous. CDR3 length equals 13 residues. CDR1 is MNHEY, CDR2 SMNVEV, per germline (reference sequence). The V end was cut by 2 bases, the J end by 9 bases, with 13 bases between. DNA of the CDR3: TGTGCCAGCAGTTTAGTAGGCTTCGGGAAAGCTTTCTTT. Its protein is CASSLVGFGKAFF.

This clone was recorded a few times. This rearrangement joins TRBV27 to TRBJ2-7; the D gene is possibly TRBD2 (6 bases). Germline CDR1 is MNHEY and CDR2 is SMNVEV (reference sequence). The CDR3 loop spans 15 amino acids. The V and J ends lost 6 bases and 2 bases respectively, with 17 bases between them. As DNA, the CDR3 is TGTGCCAGCAGCCCGACTAGGAGGACCACCTACGAGCAGTACTTC. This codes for CASSPTRRTTYEQYF.

CDR3 DNA sequence: TGTGCCAGCAGCCAAGATAGTTTTGCGGGTCCCCAAGAGACCCAGTACTTC. It is translated as CASSQDSFAGPQETQYF. The chain couples TRBV14 to TRBJ2-5; D might be TRBD2 (5 bases). Between the trimmed V and J ends, which lost 0 bases and 1 base, there was a span of 15 bases. Germline loops: CDR1 SGHDN, CDR2 FVKESK. CDR3 length: 17 amino acids.

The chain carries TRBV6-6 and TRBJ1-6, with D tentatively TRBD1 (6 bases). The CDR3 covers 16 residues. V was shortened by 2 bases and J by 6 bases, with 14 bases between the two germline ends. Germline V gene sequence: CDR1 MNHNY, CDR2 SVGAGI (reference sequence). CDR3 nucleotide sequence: TGTGCCAGCAGTTACACCAGGACAGTTCTTAATTCACCCCTCCACTTT. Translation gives CASSYTRTVLNSPLHF.

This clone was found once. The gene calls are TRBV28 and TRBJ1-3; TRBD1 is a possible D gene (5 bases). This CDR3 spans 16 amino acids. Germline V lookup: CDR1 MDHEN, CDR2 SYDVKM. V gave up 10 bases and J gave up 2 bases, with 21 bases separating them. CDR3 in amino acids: CATQVIRGGTGNTIYF. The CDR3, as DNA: TGTGCCACGCAAGTAATCCGGGGGGGGACTGGAAACACCATATATTTT.

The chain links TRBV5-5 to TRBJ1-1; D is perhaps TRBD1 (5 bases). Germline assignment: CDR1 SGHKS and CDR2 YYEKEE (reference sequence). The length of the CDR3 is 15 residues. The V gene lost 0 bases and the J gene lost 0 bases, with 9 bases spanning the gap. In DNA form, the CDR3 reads TGTGCCAGCAGCTTGGCAGGGCAAATGAACACTGAAGCTTTCTTT. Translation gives CASSLAGQMNTEAFF.

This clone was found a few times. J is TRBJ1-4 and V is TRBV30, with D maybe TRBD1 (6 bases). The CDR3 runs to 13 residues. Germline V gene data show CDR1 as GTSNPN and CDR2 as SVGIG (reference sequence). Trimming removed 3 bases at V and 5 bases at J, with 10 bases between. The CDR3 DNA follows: TGTGCCTGGAGCAGGGGCGGGAATGAAAAACTGTTTTTT. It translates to CAWSRGGNEKLFF.

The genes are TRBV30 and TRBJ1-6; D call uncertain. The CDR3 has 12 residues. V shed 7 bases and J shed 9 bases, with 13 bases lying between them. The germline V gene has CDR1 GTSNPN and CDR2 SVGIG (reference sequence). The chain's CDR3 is CAYRDGGSPLHF. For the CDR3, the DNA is TGTGCCTACCGGGATGGAGGTTCACCCCTCCACTTT.

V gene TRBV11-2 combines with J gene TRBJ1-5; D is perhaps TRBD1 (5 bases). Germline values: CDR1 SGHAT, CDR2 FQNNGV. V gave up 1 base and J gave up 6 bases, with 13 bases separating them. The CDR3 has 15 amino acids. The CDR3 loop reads CASSLGGGLSQPQHF. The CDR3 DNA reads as TGTGCCAGCAGCTTAGGGGGGGGTTTAAGTCAGCCCCAGCATTTT. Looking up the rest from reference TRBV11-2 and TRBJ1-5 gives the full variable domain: EAGVAQSPRYKIIEKRQSVAFWCNPISGHATLYWYQQILGQGPKLLIQFQNNGVVDDSQLPKDRFSAERLKGVDSTLKIQPAKLEDSAVYLCASSLGGGLSQPQHFGDGTRLSIL.

The DNA for the CDR3 is TGTGCCAGCAGCTTGACAGGGGAGAACACTGAAGCTTTCTTT. This gives the protein CASSLTGENTEAFF. The V and J genes are TRBV5-4 and TRBJ1-1; the match to TRBD1 covers 7 bases. The junction had 1 base not matched to a gene; V was cut back by 1 base and J by 1 base. CDR3 length: 14 amino acids. Germline assignment: CDR1 SGHNT and CDR2 YYREEE (reference sequence).

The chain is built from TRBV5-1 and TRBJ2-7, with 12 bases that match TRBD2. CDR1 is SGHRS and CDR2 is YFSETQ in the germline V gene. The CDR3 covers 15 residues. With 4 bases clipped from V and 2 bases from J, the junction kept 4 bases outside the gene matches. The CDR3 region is CASSGLAGPTYEQYF. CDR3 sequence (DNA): TGCGCCAGCAGCGGACTAGCGGGGCCGACCTACGAGCAGTACTTC.

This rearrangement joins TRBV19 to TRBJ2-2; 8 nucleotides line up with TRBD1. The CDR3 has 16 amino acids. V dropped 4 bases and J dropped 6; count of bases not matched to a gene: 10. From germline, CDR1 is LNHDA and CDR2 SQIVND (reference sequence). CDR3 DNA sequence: TGTGCCAGTAGTACGCCGGACAGGGTAGAGTCCGGGGAGCTGTTTTTT. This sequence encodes CASSTPDRVESGELFF.

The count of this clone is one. CDR3 residues: CAWSTEDNQPQHF. The CDR3 coding sequence is TGTGCCTGGAGTACGGAGGACAATCAGCCCCAGCATTTT. The chain has TRBV30 and TRBJ1-5; no clear D gene. The V end lost 2 bases, the J end lost 3 bases, and 8 bases lay between the germline ends. The germline CDR1 and CDR2 sequences are GTSNPN and SVGIG (reference sequence). CDR3 length: 13 residues. The full variable domain, completed using reference TRBV30 and TRBJ1-5, is SQTIHQWPATLVQPVGSPLSLECTVEGTSNPNLYWYRQAAGRGLQLLFYSVGIGQISSEVPQNLSASRPQDRQFILSSKKLLLSDSGFYLCAWSTEDNQPQHFGDGTRLSIL.

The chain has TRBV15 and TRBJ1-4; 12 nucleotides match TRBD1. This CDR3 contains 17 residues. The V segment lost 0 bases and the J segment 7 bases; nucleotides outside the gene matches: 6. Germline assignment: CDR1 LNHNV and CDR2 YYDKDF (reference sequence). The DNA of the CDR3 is TGTGCCACCAGCAGAGATTTGGGGGACAGGGGGCGTGAAAAACTGTTTTTT. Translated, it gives CATSRDLGDRGREKLFF.

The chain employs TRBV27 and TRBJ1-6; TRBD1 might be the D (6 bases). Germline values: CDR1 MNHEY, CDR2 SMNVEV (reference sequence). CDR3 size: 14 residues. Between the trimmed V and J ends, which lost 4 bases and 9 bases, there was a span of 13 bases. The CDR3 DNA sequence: TGTGCCAGCAGTTCAATCAGGGGCCTTTCACCCCTCCACTTT. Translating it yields CASSSIRGLSPLHF.

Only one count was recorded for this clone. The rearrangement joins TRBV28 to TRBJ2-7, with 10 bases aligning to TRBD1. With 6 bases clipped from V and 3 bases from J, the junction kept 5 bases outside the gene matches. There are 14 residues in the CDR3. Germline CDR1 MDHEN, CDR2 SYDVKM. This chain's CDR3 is CASSTGTGVYEQYF. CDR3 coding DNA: TGTGCCAGCAGCACCGGGACAGGGGTCTACGAGCAGTACTTC.

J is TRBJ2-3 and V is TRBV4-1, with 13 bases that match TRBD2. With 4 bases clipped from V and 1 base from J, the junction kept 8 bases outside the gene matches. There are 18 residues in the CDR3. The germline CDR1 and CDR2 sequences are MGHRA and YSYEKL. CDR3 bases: TGCGCCAGCAGCCCCCTTGGGGGACTAGCGGGGCGCACAGATACGCAGTATTTT. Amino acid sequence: CASSPLGGLAGRTDTQYF.

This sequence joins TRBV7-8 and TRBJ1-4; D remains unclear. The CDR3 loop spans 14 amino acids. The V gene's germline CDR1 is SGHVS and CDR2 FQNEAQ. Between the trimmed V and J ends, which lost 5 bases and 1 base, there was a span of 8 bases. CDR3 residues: CASSQGGTNEKLFF. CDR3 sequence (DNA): TGTGCCAGCAGCCAAGGCGGAACTAATGAAAAACTGTTTTTT. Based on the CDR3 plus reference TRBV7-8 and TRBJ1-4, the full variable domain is GAGVSQSPRYKVAKRGQDVALRCDPISGHVSLFWYQQALGQGPEFLTYFQNEAQLDKSGLPSDRFFAERPEGSVSTLKIQRTQQEDSAVYLCASSQGGTNEKLFFGSGTQLSVL.

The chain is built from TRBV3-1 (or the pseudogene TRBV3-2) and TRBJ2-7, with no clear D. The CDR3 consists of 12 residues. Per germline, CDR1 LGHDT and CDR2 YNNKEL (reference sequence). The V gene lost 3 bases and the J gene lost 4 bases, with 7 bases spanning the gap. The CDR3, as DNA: TGTGCCAGCAGCCAGCGGCGATACGAGCAGTACTTC. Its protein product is CASSQRRYEQYF.

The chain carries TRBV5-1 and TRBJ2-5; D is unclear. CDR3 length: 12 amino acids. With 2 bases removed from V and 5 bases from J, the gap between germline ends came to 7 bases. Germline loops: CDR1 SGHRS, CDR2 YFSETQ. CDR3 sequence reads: CASSLGDETQYF. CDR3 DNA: TGCGCCAGCAGCTTAGGAGATGAGACCCAGTACTTC.

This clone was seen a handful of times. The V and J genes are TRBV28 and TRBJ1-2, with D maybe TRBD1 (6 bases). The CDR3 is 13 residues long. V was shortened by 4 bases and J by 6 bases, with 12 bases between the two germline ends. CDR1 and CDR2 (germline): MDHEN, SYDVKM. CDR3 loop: CASSSGAYNGYTF. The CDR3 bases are TGTGCCAGCAGTTCAGGGGCCTACAATGGCTACACCTTC.

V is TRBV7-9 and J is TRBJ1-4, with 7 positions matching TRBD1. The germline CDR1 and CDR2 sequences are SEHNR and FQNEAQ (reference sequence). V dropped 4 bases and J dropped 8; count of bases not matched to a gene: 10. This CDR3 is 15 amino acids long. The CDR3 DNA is TGTGCCAGCAGCTGGACAGGACAGGTTAGGGAAAAACTGTTTTTT. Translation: CASSWTGQVREKLFF.

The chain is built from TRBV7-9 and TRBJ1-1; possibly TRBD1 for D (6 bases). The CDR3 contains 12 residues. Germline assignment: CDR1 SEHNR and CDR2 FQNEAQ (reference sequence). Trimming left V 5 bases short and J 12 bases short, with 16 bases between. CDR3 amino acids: CASSPDSVLTFF. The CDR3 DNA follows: TGTGCCAGCAGCCCGGACAGCGTTTTGACTTTCTTT.

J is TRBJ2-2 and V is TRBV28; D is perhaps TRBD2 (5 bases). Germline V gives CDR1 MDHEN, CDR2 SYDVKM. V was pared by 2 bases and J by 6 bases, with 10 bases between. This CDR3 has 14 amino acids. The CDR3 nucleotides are TGTGCCAGCAGTTTACGAGGGTTTGCCGGGGAGCTGTTTTTT. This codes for CASSLRGFAGELFF.

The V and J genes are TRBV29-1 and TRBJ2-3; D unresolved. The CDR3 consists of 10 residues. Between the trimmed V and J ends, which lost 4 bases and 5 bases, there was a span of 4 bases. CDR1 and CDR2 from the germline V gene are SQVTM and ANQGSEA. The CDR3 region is CSVGGDTQYF. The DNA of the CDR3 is TGCAGCGTTGGCGGAGATACGCAGTATTTT.